This T cell receptor beta chain originates from a study of blood T cell repertoires in COVID-19. Overall study context: T cells, B-cell-depleted T cells, or PBMCs supplied cDNA or gDNA.

CDR1 is MNHEY and CDR2 is SMNVEV in the germline V gene (reference sequence). V dropped 7 bases and J dropped 3 bases, with 22 bases sitting between them. The CDR3 has 16 residues. In the study's own analysis: By means of reference gene primer amplification, nucleated cell counts were estimated. Produced via immunoSEQ multiplex PCR; TCRdb's table is partial and in-frame only. That table is the source of V, J and clone size, and D and trimming were worked out from the DNA. The sample gives 120,000 to 150,000 clones, roughly 90% of which show up once; under 12% is in the top ten. The sample consisted of peripheral blood. This sequence was found in a man in his forties or fifties with active or convalescent COVID-19. The rearrangement joins TRBV27 to TRBJ2-7, with D possibly matching TRBD2 (5 bases). CDR3 DNA sequence: TGTGCCAGCACCCCTTACGGAGCGGTCCCGGGCTACGAGCAGTACTTC. This gives the protein CASTPYGAVPGYEQYF.